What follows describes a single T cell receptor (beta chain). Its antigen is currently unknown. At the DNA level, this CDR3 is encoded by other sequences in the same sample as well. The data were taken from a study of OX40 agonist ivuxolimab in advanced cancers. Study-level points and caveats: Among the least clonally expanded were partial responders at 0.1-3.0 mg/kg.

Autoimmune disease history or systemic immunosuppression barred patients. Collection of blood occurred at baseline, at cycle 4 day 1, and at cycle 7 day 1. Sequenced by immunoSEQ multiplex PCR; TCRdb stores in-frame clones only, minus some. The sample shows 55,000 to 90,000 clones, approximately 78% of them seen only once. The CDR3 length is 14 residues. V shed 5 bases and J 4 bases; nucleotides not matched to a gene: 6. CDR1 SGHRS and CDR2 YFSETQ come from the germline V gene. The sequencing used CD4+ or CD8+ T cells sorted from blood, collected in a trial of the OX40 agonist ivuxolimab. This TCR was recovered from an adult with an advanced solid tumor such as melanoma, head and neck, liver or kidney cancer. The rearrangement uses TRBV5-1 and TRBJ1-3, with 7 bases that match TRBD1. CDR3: CASSHGTAGNTIYF. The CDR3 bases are TGCGCCAGCAGTCATGGGACAGCCGGAAACACCATATATTTT. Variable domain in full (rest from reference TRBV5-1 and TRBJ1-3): KAGVTQTPRYLIKTRGQQVTLSCSPISGHRSVSWYQQTPGQGLQFLFEYFSETQRNKGNFPGRFSGRQFSNSRSEMNVSTLELGDSALYLCASSHGTAGNTIYFGEGSWLTVV.